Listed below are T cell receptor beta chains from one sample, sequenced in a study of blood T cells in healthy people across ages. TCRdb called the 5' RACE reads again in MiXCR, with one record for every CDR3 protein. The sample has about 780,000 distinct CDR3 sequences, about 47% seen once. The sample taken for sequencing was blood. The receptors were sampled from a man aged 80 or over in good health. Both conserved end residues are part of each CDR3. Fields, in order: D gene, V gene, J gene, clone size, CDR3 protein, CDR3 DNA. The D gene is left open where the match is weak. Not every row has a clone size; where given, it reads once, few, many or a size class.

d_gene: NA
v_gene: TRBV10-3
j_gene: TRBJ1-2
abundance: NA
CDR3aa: CAISESPGGSLVLGGYTF
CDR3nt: TGTGCCATCAGTGAGTCGCCCGGGGGCAGCTTAGTCCTAGGGGGCTACACCTTC

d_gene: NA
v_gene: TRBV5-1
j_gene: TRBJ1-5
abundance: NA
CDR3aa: CASSRDHDQPQHF
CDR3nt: TGCGCCAGCAGCCGGGATCATGATCAGCCCCAGCATTTT

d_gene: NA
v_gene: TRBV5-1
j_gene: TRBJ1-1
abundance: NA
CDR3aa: CASSFERQGEAFF
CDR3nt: TGCGCCAGCAGCTTTGAACGACAAGGTGAAGCTTTCTTT

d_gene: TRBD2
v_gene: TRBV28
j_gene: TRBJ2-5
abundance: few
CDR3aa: CASSSTGTSGREETQYF
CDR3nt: TGTGCCAGCAGCAGTACCGGGACTAGCGGGAGGGAAGAGACCCAGTACTTC

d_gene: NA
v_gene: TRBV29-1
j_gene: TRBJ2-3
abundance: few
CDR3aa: CSVADTTDTQYF
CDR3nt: TGCAGCGTTGCAGACACCACAGATACGCAGTATTTT

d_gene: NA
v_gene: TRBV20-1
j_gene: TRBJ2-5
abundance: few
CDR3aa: CSARGQAEYEQYF
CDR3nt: TGCAGTGCTAGGGGCCAGGCGGAGTATGAGCAGTACTTC

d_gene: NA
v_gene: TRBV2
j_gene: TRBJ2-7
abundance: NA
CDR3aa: CAIHWGAQPYEQYF
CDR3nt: TGTGCCATACATTGGGGGGCGCAGCCCTACGAGCAGTACTTC

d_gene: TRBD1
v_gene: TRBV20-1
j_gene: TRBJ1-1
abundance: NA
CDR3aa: CSARTGVLDTEAFF
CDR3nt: TGCAGTGCTAGGACAGGGGTGTTGGACACTGAAGCTTTCTTT

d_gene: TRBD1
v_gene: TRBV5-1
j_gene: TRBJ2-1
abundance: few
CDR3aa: CASSDGTGGHNEQFF
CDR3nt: TGCGCCAGCAGCGACGGGACAGGGGGCCACAATGAGCAGTTCTTC

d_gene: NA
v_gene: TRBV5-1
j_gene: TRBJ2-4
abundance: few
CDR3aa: CASSLDWGLENIQYF
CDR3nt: TGCGCCAGCAGCTTGGATTGGGGGTTGGAAAACATTCAGTACTTC

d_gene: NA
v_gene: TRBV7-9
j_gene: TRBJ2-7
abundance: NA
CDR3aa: CAVEASARNYEQYF
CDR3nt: TGTGCGGTGGAGGCGTCCGCCCGGAACTACGAGCAGTACTTC

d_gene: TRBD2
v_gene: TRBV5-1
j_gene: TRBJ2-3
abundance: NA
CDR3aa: CASSLVSRGGRSTDTQYF
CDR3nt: TGCGCCAGCAGCTTGGTCTCACGCGGCGGGAGAAGCACAGATACGCAGTATTTT

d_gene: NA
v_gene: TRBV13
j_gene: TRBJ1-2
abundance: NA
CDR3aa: CASSLRGQLYGYTF
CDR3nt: TGTGCCAGCAGCTTAAGAGGACAGCTATATGGCTACACCTTC

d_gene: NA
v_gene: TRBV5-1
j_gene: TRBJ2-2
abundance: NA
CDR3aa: CASSGDRASIYPGELFF
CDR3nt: TGCGCCAGCAGCGGGGACCGGGCCTCGATATATCCCGGGGAGCTGTTTTTT

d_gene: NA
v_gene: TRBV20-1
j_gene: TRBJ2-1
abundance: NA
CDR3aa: CSAPRRDYNEQFF
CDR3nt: TGCAGTGCCCCGCGGCGGGACTACAATGAGCAGTTCTTC

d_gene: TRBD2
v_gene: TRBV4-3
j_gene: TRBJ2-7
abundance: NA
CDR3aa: CASSEASGRTYEQYF
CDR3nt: TGCGCCAGCAGCGAGGCTAGCGGGAGAACCTACGAGCAGTACTTC

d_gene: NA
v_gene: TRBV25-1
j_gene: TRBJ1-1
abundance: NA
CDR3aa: CASSEPGGVSEAFF
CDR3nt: TGTGCCAGCAGTGAACCGGGGGGGGTTTCTGAAGCTTTCTTT

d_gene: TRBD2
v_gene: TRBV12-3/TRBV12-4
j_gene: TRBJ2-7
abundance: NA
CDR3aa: CASSLKREGLAFEQYF
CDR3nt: TGTGCCAGCAGTTTAAAGCGGGAGGGCCTTGCCTTCGAGCAGTACTTC

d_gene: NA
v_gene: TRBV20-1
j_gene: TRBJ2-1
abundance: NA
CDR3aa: CSASRGASYNEQFF
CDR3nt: TGCAGTGCTAGTAGAGGGGCGAGCTACAATGAGCAGTTCTTC

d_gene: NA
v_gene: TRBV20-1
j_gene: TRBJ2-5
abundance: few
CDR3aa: CSAKAPAPRGETQYF
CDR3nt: TGCAGTGCCAAAGCACCGGCTCCCCGGGGAGAGACCCAGTACTTC

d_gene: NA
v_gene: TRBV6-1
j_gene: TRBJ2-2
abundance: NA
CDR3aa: CASTGGWPSQRTGELFF
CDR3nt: TGTGCCAGCACCGGCGGCTGGCCCTCCCAAAGGACCGGGGAGCTGTTTTTT

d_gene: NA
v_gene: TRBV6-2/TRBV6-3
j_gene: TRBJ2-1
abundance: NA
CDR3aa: CASRRELPNEQFF
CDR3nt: TGTGCCAGCAGACGGGAGCTTCCTAATGAGCAGTTCTTC

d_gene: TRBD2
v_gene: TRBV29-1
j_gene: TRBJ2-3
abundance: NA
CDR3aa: CSVRTSGRYSTDTQYF
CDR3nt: TGCAGCGTTCGGACTAGCGGGCGGTATAGCACAGATACGCAGTATTTT

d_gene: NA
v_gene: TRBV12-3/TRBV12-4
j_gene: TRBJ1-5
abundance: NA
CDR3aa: CASSQNRVQPQHF
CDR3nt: TGTGCCAGCAGTCAAAACAGGGTACAGCCCCAGCATTTT

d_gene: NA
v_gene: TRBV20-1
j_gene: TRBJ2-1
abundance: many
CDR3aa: CSASRGEGQIIMGNEQFF
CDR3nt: TGCAGTGCTAGTAGGGGCGAAGGACAGATCATTATGGGCAATGAGCAGTTCTTC

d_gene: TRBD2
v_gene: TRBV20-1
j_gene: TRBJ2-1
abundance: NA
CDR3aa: CSARETSGSLSEQFF
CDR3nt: TGCAGTGCTAGAGAGACTAGCGGGAGCTTGAGTGAGCAGTTCTTC

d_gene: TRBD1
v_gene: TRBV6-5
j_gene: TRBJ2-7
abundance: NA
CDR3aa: CASGQGPGDQYF
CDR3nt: TGTGCCAGCGGACAGGGCCCGGGGGACCAGTACTTC

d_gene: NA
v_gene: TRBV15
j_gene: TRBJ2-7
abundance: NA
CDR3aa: CATSRVQGPYEQYF
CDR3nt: TGTGCCACCAGCAGAGTACAGGGTCCCTACGAGCAGTACTTC

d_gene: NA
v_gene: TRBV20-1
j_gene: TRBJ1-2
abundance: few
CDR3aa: CSADPGQENYGYTF
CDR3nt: TGCAGTGCTGATCCGGGACAAGAGAACTATGGCTACACCTTC

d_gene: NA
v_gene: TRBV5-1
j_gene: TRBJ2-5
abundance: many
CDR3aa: CASSLNPTGPQETQYF
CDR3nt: TGCGCCAGCAGCCTCAACCCGACAGGTCCTCAAGAGACCCAGTACTTC

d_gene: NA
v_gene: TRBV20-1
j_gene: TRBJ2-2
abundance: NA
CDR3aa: CSARDQGNTGELFF
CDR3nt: TGCAGTGCTAGAGATCAAGGGAACACCGGGGAGCTGTTTTTT

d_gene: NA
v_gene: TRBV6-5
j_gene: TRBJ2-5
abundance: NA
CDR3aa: CASSYSRWETQYF
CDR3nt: TGTGCCAGCAGTTACTCGCGGTGGGAGACCCAGTACTTC

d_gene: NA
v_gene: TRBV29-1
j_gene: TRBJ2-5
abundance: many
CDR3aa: CSVQPDTRGQETQYF
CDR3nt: TGCAGCGTTCAACCCGACACCCGAGGGCAAGAGACCCAGTACTTC

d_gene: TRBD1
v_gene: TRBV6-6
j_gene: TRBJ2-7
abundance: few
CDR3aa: CASRAGQGGSYEQYF
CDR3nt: TGTGCCAGCAGGGCGGGACAGGGTGGCTCCTACGAGCAGTACTTC

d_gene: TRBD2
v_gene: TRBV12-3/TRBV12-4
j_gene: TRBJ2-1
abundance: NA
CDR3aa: CASSTRTSNEQFF
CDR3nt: TGTGCCAGCAGTACTCGGACTAGTAATGAGCAGTTCTTC

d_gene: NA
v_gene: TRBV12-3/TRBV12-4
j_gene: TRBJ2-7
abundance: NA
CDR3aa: CASSLAQDEQYF
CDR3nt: TGTGCCAGCAGTTTAGCTCAGGACGAGCAGTACTTC

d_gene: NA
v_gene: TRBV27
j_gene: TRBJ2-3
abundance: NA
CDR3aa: CAGGYITDTQYF
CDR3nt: TGTGCCGGCGGATACATCACAGATACGCAGTATTTT

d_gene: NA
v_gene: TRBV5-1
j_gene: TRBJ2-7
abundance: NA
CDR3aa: CASGEPPYNEQYF
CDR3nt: TGCGCCTCGGGTGAGCCCCCCTACAATGAGCAGTACTTC

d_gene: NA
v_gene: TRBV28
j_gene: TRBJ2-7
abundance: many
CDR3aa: CASALWRGPYEQYF
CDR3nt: TGTGCCAGCGCCCTGTGGAGGGGACCCTACGAGCAGTACTTC

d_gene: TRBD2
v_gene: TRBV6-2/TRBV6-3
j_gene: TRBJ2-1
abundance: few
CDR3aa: CASSSSAGGPGFNEQFF
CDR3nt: TGTGCCAGCAGTTCGTCAGCGGGAGGCCCAGGTTTTAATGAGCAGTTCTTC

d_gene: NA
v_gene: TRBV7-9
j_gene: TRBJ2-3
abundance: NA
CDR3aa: CASSLVVRGRTDTQYF
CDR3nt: TGTGCCAGCAGCTTAGTGGTCAGGGGCCGTACAGATACGCAGTATTTT

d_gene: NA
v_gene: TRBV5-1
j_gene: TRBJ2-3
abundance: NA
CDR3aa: CASSLAIYPDTQYF
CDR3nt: TGCGCCAGCAGCTTGGCCATATATCCAGATACGCAGTATTTT

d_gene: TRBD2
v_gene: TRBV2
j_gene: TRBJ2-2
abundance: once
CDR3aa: CASSWLGGSVYTGELFF
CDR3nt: TGTGCCAGCAGTTGGTTAGGCGGGAGCGTATACACCGGGGAGCTGTTTTTT

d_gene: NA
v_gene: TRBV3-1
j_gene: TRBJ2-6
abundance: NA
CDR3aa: CASSQEWQSGANVLTF
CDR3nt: TGTGCCAGCAGCCAAGAGTGGCAGTCTGGGGCCAACGTCCTGACTTTC

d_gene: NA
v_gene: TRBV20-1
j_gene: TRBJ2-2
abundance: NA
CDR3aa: CSATPPEGLVTGELFF
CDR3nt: TGCAGTGCTACCCCACCCGAGGGGTTGGTCACCGGGGAGCTGTTTTTT

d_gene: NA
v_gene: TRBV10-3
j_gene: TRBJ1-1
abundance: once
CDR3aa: CAISELAVLNTEAFF
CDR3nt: TGTGCCATCAGTGAGCTAGCTGTCCTGAACACTGAAGCTTTCTTT

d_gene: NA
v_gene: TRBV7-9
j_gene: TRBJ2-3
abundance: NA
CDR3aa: CASSKDSPSTDTQYF
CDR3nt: TGTGCCAGCAGCAAGGACAGCCCTAGCACAGATACGCAGTATTTT

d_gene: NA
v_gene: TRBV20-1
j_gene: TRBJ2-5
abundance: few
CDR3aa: CSARPNRVVMETQYF
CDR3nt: TGCAGTGCTAGGCCAAACAGGGTGGTGATGGAGACCCAGTACTTC

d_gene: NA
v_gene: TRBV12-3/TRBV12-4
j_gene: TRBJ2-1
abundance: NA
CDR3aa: CVSKTGFYNEQFF
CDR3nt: TGTGTCAGCAAGACGGGTTTCTACAATGAGCAGTTCTTC

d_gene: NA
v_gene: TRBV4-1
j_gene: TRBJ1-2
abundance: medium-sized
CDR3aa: CASSQESNYGYTF
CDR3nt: TGCGCCAGCAGCCAAGAGTCTAACTATGGCTACACCTTC

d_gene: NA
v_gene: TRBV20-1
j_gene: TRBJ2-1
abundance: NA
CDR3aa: CSVWGYNEQFF
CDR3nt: TGCAGTGTCTGGGGGTACAATGAGCAGTTCTTC

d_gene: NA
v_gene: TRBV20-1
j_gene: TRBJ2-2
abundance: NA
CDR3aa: CSAQSPIDTGELFF
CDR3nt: TGCAGTGCCCAGAGTCCCATCGACACCGGGGAGCTGTTTTTT

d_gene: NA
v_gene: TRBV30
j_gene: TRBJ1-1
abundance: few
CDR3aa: CAWRGTANTEAFF
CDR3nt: TGTGCCTGGAGGGGGACGGCGAACACTGAAGCTTTCTTT

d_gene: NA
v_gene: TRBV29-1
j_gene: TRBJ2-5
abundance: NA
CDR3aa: CSVEDGGRAGGQYF
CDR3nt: TGCAGCGTTGAAGATGGGGGAAGGGCCGGAGGGCAGTACTTC

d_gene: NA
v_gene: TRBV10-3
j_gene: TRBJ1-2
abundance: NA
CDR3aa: CAISEPGYGYTF
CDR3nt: TGTGCCATCAGCGAGCCCGGGTATGGCTACACCTTC